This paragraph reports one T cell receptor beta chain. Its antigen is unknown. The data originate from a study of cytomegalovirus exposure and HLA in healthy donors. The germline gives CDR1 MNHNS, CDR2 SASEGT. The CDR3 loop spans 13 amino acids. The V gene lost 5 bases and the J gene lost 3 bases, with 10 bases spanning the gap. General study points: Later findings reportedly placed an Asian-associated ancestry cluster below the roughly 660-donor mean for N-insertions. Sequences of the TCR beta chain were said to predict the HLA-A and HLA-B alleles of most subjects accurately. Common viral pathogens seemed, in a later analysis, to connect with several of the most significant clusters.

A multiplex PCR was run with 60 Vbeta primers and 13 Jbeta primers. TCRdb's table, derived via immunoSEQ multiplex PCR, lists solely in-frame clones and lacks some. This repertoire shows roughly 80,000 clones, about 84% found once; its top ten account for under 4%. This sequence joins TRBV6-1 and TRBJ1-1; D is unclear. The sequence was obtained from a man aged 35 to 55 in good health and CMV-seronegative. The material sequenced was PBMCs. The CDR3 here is CASSMVRDTEAFF. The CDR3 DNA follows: TGTGCCAGCAGTATGGTAAGAGACACTGAAGCTTTCTTT.